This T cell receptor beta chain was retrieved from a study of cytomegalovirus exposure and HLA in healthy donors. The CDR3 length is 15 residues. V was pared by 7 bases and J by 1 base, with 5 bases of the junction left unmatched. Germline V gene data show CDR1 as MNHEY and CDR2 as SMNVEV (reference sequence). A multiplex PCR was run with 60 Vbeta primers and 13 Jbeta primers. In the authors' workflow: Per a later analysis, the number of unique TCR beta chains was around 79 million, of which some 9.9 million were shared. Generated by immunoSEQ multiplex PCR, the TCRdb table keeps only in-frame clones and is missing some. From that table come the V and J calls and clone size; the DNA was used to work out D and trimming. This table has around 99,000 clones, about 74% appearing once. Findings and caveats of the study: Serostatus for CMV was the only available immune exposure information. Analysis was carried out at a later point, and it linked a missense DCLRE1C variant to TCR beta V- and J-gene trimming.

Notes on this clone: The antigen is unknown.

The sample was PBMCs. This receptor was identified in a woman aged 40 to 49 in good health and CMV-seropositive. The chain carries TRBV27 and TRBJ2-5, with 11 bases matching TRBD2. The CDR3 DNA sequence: TGTGCCAGCAAAGGACTAGCGGGCCCCCAAGAGACCCAGTACTTC. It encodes CASKGLAGPQETQYF.